The next 21 T cell receptor beta chains were all read from a single sample in a study of shared clonotypes between healthy human individuals (dated by TCRdb to the early 2020s). The library was generated by the immunoSEQ multiplex PCR assay. Imported from immuneACCESS, the table was reduced by TCRdb to in-frame sequences with V and J called. These copies leave out some clones; in studies compared against another copy, an unresolved V gene accounts for under half, and the cause of the remainder is not known. For this sample there are over 2 million clones; around 93% appear just once. Together, the top ten hold about 0.36% of the sample. Specimen: naive CD4+ T cells from PBMCs. The cell subset or site label of this sample denotes: CD45RA+ positively selected. These receptors were collected from a man between 18 and 29 years old in good health. Some clones in this sample may be carry-over from other donors' samples.

This chain links TRBV9 with TRBJ1-4; D unclear. Germline CDR1 SGDLS, CDR2 YYNGEE. CDR3 length: 15 amino acids. V shed 4 bases and J shed 5 bases, with 15 bases lying between them. The CDR3 region is CASSPALGGNEKLFF. The CDR3 DNA reads as TGTGCCAGCAGCCCTGCACTTGGAGGGAATGAAAAACTGTTTTTT.

V and J are TRBV6-5 and TRBJ1-2; the match to TRBD1 covers 9 bases. This CDR3 spans 15 amino acids. Germline values: CDR1 MNHEY, CDR2 SVGAGI. V was clipped by 6 bases and J by 8 bases; unmatched bases: 13. The CDR3 DNA is TGTGCCAGCAGCCGTTACCGGACAGGGGACGACGGCTACACCTTC. Residues: CASSRYRTGDDGYTF.

Of note for this clone: This sample also contains other DNA sequences that code for the same CDR3. This chain joins TRBV18 and TRBJ2-3, with a possible D match to TRBD2 (5 bases). The V gene's germline CDR1 is KGHSH and CDR2 LQKENI. V lost 4 bases and J 3 bases, leaving 11 bases between the germline ends. This CDR3 region has 14 residues. CDR3 region: CASSLGTGTDTQYF. The CDR3 coding sequence is TGTGCCAGCTCACTTGGCACGGGGACAGATACGCAGTATTTT. Together with reference TRBV18 and TRBJ2-3, the CDR3 gives the full variable domain: NAGVMQNPRHLVRRRGQEARLRCSPMKGHSHVYWYRQLPEEGLKFMVYLQKENIIDESGMPKERFSAEFPKEGPSILRIQQVVRGDSAAYFCASSLGTGTDTQYFGPGTRLTVL.

Written as DNA, the CDR3 is TGTGTCGTTGGACTAGCGGGATGGAATGAGCAGTTCTTC. It encodes CVVGLAGWNEQFF. The chain links TRBV28 to TRBJ2-1; 12 bases are a match to TRBD2. This CDR3 has 13 residues. The germline V gene has CDR1 MDHEN and CDR2 SYDVKM.

Remarks on this clone: The sample has other DNA sequences that encode this CDR3 too. The chain carries TRBV7-2 and TRBJ2-1; unclear D gene. V lost 0 bases and J 5 bases, leaving 5 bases between the germline ends. The CDR3 sequence is 13 residues long. The germline V gene has CDR1 SGHTA and CDR2 FQGNSA. The CDR3 DNA sequence: TGTGCCAGCAGCTTAGCTGGTCACAATGAGCAGTTCTTC. This codes for CASSLAGHNEQFF.

J is TRBJ2-1 and V is TRBV5-4, with no clear D. This CDR3 has 12 residues. The ends were cut back, 0 bases at V and 13 bases at J, with 11 bases in the middle. The germline V gene encodes CDR1 SGHNT and CDR2 YYREEE (reference sequence). The CDR3 loop is CASSLDSRRQFF. Here the CDR3 DNA reads TGTGCCAGCAGCTTGGACTCCAGACGACAGTTCTTC.

The V gene is TRBV19, the J gene TRBJ1-1; D is unclear. Trimming took off 5 bases at V and 0 bases at J, with 7 bases between the two ends. CDR1 is LNHDA and CDR2 is SQIVND in the germline V gene (reference sequence). The CDR3 extends over 13 amino acids. CDR3 loop: CASSWQVNTEAFF. As DNA, the CDR3 is TGTGCCAGTAGTTGGCAGGTGAACACTGAAGCTTTCTTT. The whole variable domain, remainder taken from reference TRBV19 and TRBJ1-1, is DGGITQSPKYLFRKEGQNVTLSCEQNLNHDAMYWYRQDPGQGLRLIYYSQIVNDFQKGDIAEGYSVSREKKESFPLTVTSAQKNPTAFYLCASSWQVNTEAFFGQGTRLTVV.

J is TRBJ2-7 and V is TRBV6-6, with TRBD2 matching over 14 bases. V lost 2 bases, J lost 4 bases, and 4 bases stayed unmatched. The CDR3 runs 16 residues. Germline V CDR1 and CDR2: MNHNY, SVGAGI (reference sequence). CDR3 amino acids: CASSYRLAGGPYEQYF. The CDR3, as DNA: TGTGCCAGCAGTTACCGACTAGCGGGAGGGCCTTACGAGCAGTACTTC.

This chain uses TRBV25-1 with TRBJ2-3, with 8 nucleotides matching TRBD2. The CDR3 has 15 residues. In germline, CDR1 is MGHDK, CDR2 SYGVNS. V lost 3 bases, J lost 2 bases, and 4 bases stayed unmatched. DNA for the CDR3: TGTGCCAGCAGTGACCCGGGGGGGATCACAGATACGCAGTATTTT. Protein: CASSDPGGITDTQYF.

This chain joins TRBV28 and TRBJ1-3, with TRBD1 matching 9 bases. The germline V gene has CDR1 MDHEN and CDR2 SYDVKM. The length of the CDR3 is 14 residues. Trimming removed 6 bases from V and 4 bases from J; junction bases left unmatched: 4. CDR3 loop: CASRGQGKGNTIYF. DNA for the CDR3: TGTGCCAGCAGAGGACAGGGGAAAGGAAACACCATATATTTT.

The chain carries TRBV10-3 and TRBJ1-3; 8 bases line up with TRBD1. Germline-derived CDR1 and CDR2 are ENHRY and SYGVKD. The CDR3 contains 15 residues. J gave up 4 bases and V 4 bases, and 6 bases lay outside the gene matches. CDR3: CAISAGQGRGNTIYF. CDR3 nucleotide sequence: TGTGCCATCAGTGCCGGACAGGGCCGGGGAAACACCATATATTTT.

This chain links TRBV21-1 with TRBJ1-2. TRBV21-1 is a pseudogene segment. This CDR3 has 14 amino acids. The CDR3 here is CASRWTGGGDGYTF. The CDR3 DNA follows: TGTGCCAGCAGATGGACAGGTGGGGGGGATGGCTACACCTTC.

The chain uses TRBV4-1 and TRBJ2-5; maybe TRBD2 (5 bases). Between the trimmed V and J ends, which lost 0 bases and 5 bases, there was a span of 13 bases. Germline CDR1 and CDR2: MGHRA and YSYEKL. CDR3 length equals 15 residues. The CDR3 is CASSQDPRVRETQYF. CDR3 sequence (DNA): TGCGCCAGCAGCCAAGATCCGCGGGTGAGGGAGACCCAGTACTTC.

The CDR3 spells CASSHDRDTYEQYF. In DNA form, the CDR3 reads TGTGCCAGCAGTCACGACAGGGATACCTACGAGCAGTACTTC. V usage is TRBV6-6 and J usage is TRBJ2-7; 7 bases line up with TRBD1. The CDR3 sequence is 14 residues long. V shed 5 bases and J 2 bases; nucleotides not matched to a gene: 6. Germline V gene data show CDR1 as MNHNY and CDR2 as SVGAGI (reference sequence).

The J gene is TRBJ2-3, the V gene TRBV7-2; 10 bases are shared with TRBD1. V was pared by 5 bases and J by 2 bases, with 10 bases of the junction left unmatched. This CDR3 comprises 17 residues. The germline V gene encodes CDR1 SGHTA and CDR2 FQGNSA. CDR3 nucleotides: TGTGCCAGCAGCGCTCGGACAGGGGGTGAGATCACAGATACGCAGTATTTT. Its protein product is CASSARTGGEITDTQYF.

With respect to this clone: The same CDR3 arises from other DNA sequences in this sample as well. This rearrangement joins TRBV5-1 to TRBJ2-7; the match to TRBD2 covers 7 bases. The CDR3 has 15 amino acids. Germline trimming cut 0 bases from V and 1 base from J; bases unmatched to any gene: 4. The germline gives CDR1 SGHRS, CDR2 YFSETQ. In nucleotides, the CDR3 is TGCGCCAGCAGCTTGGTCGCGGGAGCGTCCTACGAGCAGTACTTC. Its translation: CASSLVAGASYEQYF.

The V gene is TRBV9, the J gene TRBJ2-1; TRBD2 agrees at 8 bases. The junction had 7 bases not matched to a gene; V was cut back by 0 bases and J by 8 bases. The CDR3 has 15 amino acids. The germline CDR1 and CDR2 sequences are SGDLS and YYNGEE. The DNA for the CDR3 is TGTGCCAGCAGCGTAGATGAGCGGGAGCACGATGAGCAGTTCTTC. Protein: CASSVDEREHDEQFF. The full variable domain, with the rest looked up from reference TRBV9 and TRBJ2-1, is DSGVTQTPKHLITATGQRVTLRCSPRSGDLSVYWYQQSLDQGLQFLIQYYNGEERAKGNILERFSAQQFPDLHSELNLSSLELGDSALYFCASSVDEREHDEQFFGPGTRLTVL.

The chain is built from TRBV5-6 and TRBJ1-3; D is unclear. The V end was cut by 0 bases, the J end by 2 bases, with 9 bases between. The germline gives CDR1 SGHDT, CDR2 YYEEEE. The CDR3 has 15 residues. In nucleotides, the CDR3 is TGTGCCAGCAGCTTGGTGGGGAGGCCTGGAAACACCATATATTTT. Amino acids: CASSLVGRPGNTIYF.

This chain joins TRBV7-2 and TRBJ2-7, with 13 nucleotides matching TRBD2. V trimming: 1 base; J trimming: 7 bases; junction bases outside the gene matches: 10. Germline V gene data show CDR1 as SGHTA and CDR2 as FQGNSA. There are 17 residues in the CDR3. The CDR3 loop is CASSLGTSGGRGREQYF. As DNA, the CDR3 is TGTGCCAGCAGCTTAGGGACTAGCGGGGGACGGGGGAGAGAGCAGTACTTC. The entire variable domain, with the rest obtained from reference TRBV7-2 and TRBJ2-7, is as follows: GAGVSQSPSNKVTEKGKDVELRCDPISGHTALYWYRQSLGQGLEFLIYFQGNSAPDKSGLPSDRFSAERTGGSVSTLTIQRTQQEDSAVYLCASSLGTSGGRGREQYFGPGTRLTVT.

Turning to this clone: Other DNA sequences in this sample translate to the same CDR3. V is TRBV9 and J is TRBJ1-1; D not resolved. CDR1 is SGDLS and CDR2 is YYNGEE in the germline V gene. Trimming left V 0 bases short and J 4 bases short, with 7 bases between. This CDR3 is 13 amino acids long. CDR3 amino acids: CASSVAPGTEAFF. CDR3 sequence (DNA): TGTGCCAGCAGCGTAGCCCCTGGCACTGAAGCTTTCTTT.

Comments on this clone: This same CDR3 is encoded by further DNA sequences in the sample. The chain is built from TRBV6-5 and TRBJ1-5; no definite D call. CDR1 is MNHEY, CDR2 SVGAGI, per germline. Trimming left V 0 bases short and J 0 bases short, with 3 bases between. The CDR3 has 14 residues. For the CDR3, the DNA is TGTGCCAGCAGTTACTCGCGTAGCAATCAGCCCCAGCATTTT. Its protein is CASSYSRSNQPQHF.